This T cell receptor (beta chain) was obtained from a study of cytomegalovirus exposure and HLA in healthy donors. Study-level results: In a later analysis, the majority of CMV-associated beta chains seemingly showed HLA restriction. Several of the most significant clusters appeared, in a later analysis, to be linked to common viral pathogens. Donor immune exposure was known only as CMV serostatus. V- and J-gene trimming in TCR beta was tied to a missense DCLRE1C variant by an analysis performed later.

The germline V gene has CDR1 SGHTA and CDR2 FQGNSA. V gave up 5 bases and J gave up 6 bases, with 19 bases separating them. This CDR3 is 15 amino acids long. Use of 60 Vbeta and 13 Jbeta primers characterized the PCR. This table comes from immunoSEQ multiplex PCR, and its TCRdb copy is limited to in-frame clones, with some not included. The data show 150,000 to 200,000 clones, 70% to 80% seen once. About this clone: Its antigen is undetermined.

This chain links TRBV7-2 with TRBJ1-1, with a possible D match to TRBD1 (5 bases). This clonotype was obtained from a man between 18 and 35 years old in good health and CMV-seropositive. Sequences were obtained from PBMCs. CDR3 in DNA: TGTGCCAGCAGCCCCCCGGAGGGGCAGCTCGCTGAAGCTTTCTTT. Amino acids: CASSPPEGQLAEAFF. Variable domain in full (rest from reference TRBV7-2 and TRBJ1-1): GAGVSQSPSNKVTEKGKDVELRCDPISGHTALYWYRQSLGQGLEFLIYFQGNSAPDKSGLPSDRFSAERTGGSVSTLTIQRTQQEDSAVYLCASSPPEGQLAEAFFGQGTRLTVV.